One and the same sample provided the 24 T cell receptor beta chains below, sequenced in a study of graft-versus-host responses after intestinal transplantation. Profiling relied on immunoSEQ multiplex PCR, and the TCRdb table lists in-frame clones only, not all of them. Of about 39,000 clones listed, about 96% are singletons. These receptors' targets are unknown. Sequencing used unstimulated CD8+ T cells sorted from spleen or lymph node cells, obtained before transplant. These receptors were taken from a human donor who was the organ donor for an intestinal transplant.

This chain joins TRBV9 and TRBJ1-2, with 8 bases fitting TRBD1. Germline V gives CDR1 SGDLS, CDR2 YYNGEE. The CDR3 runs to 13 residues. V was pared by 3 bases and J by 3 bases, with 1 base of the junction left unmatched. The CDR3 DNA reads TGTGCCAGCAGCGGACAGGGGTACTATGGCTACACCTTC. Residues: CASSGQGYYGYTF.

The chain uses TRBV25-1 and TRBJ2-7, with 11 nucleotides matching TRBD1. CDR3 length equals 18 residues. The V segment lost 1 base and the J segment 1 base; nucleotides outside the gene matches: 9. In germline, CDR1 is MGHDK, CDR2 SYGVNS. The chain's CDR3 is CASSEWGLGQGASYEQYF. The CDR3 region has the DNA TGTGCCAGCAGTGAATGGGGGCTAGGACAGGGGGCTTCCTACGAGCAGTACTTC.

The chain carries TRBV2 and TRBJ2-7; D is perhaps TRBD2 (6 bases). Germline CDR1 SNHLY, CDR2 FYNNEI. Trimming pared 2 bases from V and 7 bases from J, leaving 15 bases between. This CDR3 is 14 amino acids long. CDR3 sequence reads: CASSEREPLWEQYF. The DNA for the CDR3 is TGTGCCAGCAGTGAACGGGAGCCCCTTTGGGAGCAGTACTTC.

This chain links TRBV15 with TRBJ1-5; 8 nucleotides agree with TRBD1. CDR1 is LNHNV and CDR2 is YYDKDF in the germline V gene (reference sequence). The CDR3 has 15 amino acids. J gave up 5 bases and V 0 bases, and 3 bases lay outside the gene matches. The CDR3 is CATSRESGGDQPQHF. The CDR3 nucleotides are TGTGCCACCAGCAGAGAGTCAGGGGGCGATCAGCCCCAGCATTTT.

This clone occurred once. The chain links TRBV4-3 to TRBJ1-6; possibly TRBD1 for D (6 bases). The CDR3 extends over 15 amino acids. V was clipped by 0 bases and J by 9 bases, with 12 bases between them. Germline CDR1 and CDR2: LGHNA and YSLEER. DNA of the CDR3: TGCGCCAGCAGCCAAGAGTCGTCAGGGGCTTCACCCCTCCACTTT. Translating it yields CASSQESSGASPLHF.

The rearrangement uses TRBV12-5 and TRBJ2-5; a possible D gene is TRBD2 (5 bases). Trimming stripped 6 bases from V and 5 bases from J, with 13 bases between. The CDR3 is 13 residues long. Germline V gene lookup returns CDR1 LGHNT and CDR2 FRNRAP. This CDR3 is CASGPGSGETQYF. For the CDR3, the DNA is TGTGCTAGTGGCCCGGGGTCGGGGGAGACCCAGTACTTC.

This sequence joins TRBV15 and TRBJ2-1; tentative D call: TRBD2 (5 bases). With 0 bases removed from V and 3 bases from J, the gap between germline ends came to 12 bases. The germline V gene has CDR1 LNHNV and CDR2 YYDKDF (reference sequence). The CDR3 totals 16 residues. The CDR3 coding sequence is TGTGCCACCAGCAGAGATTACGCGGGCTACTACAATGAGCAGTTCTTC. It translates to CATSRDYAGYYNEQFF.

The rearrangement joins TRBV15 to TRBJ2-7, with D unresolved. The CDR3 loop spans 13 amino acids. Germline assignment: CDR1 LNHNV and CDR2 YYDKDF (reference sequence). V lost 8 bases to trimming and J lost 7 bases, with 18 bases between them. CDR3 nucleotides: TGTGCCACCGGTCCGGAGCGTCTTGGTGAGCAGTACTTC. It specifies CATGPERLGEQYF.

The chain couples TRBV6-5 to TRBJ1-2, with a weak D call TRBD1 (6 bases). CDR1 and CDR2 from the germline V gene are MNHEY and SVGAGI. Trimming pared 8 bases from V and 3 bases from J, leaving 16 bases between. This CDR3 has 14 residues. Written as DNA, the CDR3 is TGTGCCAGCCTTCCCCCAGGGGCTTACTATGGCTACACCTTC. Its protein is CASLPPGAYYGYTF.

The genes are TRBV6-5 and TRBJ1-2; D perhaps matches TRBD1 (6 bases). The CDR3 has 16 amino acids. The germline V gene encodes CDR1 MNHEY and CDR2 SVGAGI. V lost 2 bases to trimming and J lost 4 bases, with 17 bases between them. The DNA of the CDR3 is TGTGCCAGCAGTTACACCAGTAGACAGGATCTCTATGGCTACACCTTC. It translates to CASSYTSRQDLYGYTF.

The chain joins TRBV19 to TRBJ1-1; D gene ambiguous. Germline V CDR1 and CDR2: LNHDA, SQIVND (reference sequence). Trimming pared 1 base from V and 3 bases from J, leaving 6 bases between. The CDR3 is 13 amino acids. The CDR3, as DNA: TGTGCCAGTAGTATAGCGGAGTACACTGAAGCTTTCTTT. It encodes CASSIAEYTEAFF.

The chain recombines TRBV5-4 with TRBJ2-1; the match to TRBD2 covers 8 bases. J was trimmed by 3 bases and V by 4 bases; bases with no gene match: 15. The CDR3 is made up of 18 amino acids. Germline values: CDR1 SGHNT, CDR2 YYREEE (reference sequence). The CDR3 protein is CASSPGLGGRGVYNEQFF. CDR3 bases: TGTGCCAGCAGCCCAGGACTAGGTGGGCGGGGGGTCTACAATGAGCAGTTCTTC.

The genes are TRBV30 and TRBJ1-1; a weak D match, TRBD1 (5 bases). This CDR3 comprises 13 residues. CDR1 GTSNPN and CDR2 SVGIG come from the germline V gene (reference sequence). V lost 4 bases and J lost 3, with 12 bases in between. Here the CDR3 reads CAWTGTDDTEAFF. Here the CDR3 DNA reads TGTGCCTGGACGGGGACGGACGACACTGAAGCTTTCTTT.

The chain uses TRBV7-6 and TRBJ2-7, with D unresolved. The CDR3 length is 15 residues. Germline lookup yields CDR1 SGHVS and CDR2 FNYEAQ. Trimming stripped 1 base from V and 0 bases from J, with 10 bases between. The chain's CDR3 is CASSLGLPSSYEQYF. The CDR3 DNA follows: TGTGCCAGCAGCTTAGGACTCCCGAGCTCCTACGAGCAGTACTTC. Complete variable domain (other parts from reference TRBV7-6 and TRBJ2-7): GAGVSQSPRYKVTKRGQDVALRCDPISGHVSLYWYRQALGQGPEFLTYFNYEAQQDKSGLPNDRFSAERPEGSISTLTIQRTEQRDSAMYRCASSLGLPSSYEQYFGPGTRLTVT.

The chain recombines TRBV28 with TRBJ2-3; D is perhaps TRBD1 or TRBD2 (5 bases each). Trimming removed 3 bases at V and 7 bases at J, with 11 bases between. The germline V gene has CDR1 MDHEN and CDR2 SYDVKM. There are 13 residues in the CDR3. CDR3 residues: CASSFSGTHTQYF. DNA of the CDR3: TGTGCCAGCAGTTTCTCGGGGACCCATACGCAGTATTTT.

The chain links TRBV30 to TRBJ2-2; the D is unclear. The V end lost 2 bases, the J end lost 6 bases, and 7 bases lay between the germline ends. This CDR3 region has 12 residues. CDR1 and CDR2 (germline): GTSNPN, SVGIG (reference sequence). CDR3 in amino acids: CAWSRGAGELFF. DNA for the CDR3: TGTGCCTGGAGTCGAGGAGCCGGGGAGCTGTTTTTT.

The chain couples TRBV4-3 to TRBJ1-5; 7 bases line up with TRBD1. The junction had 6 bases not matched to a gene; V was cut back by 0 bases and J by 4 bases. The CDR3 is made up of 16 amino acids. Germline CDR1 LGHNA, CDR2 YSLEER. The CDR3 DNA sequence: TGCGCCAGCAGCCAAGATTGGGGGGACAGTAATCAGCCCCAGCATTTT. It is translated as CASSQDWGDSNQPQHF.

This rearrangement joins TRBV5-5 to TRBJ1-4; possibly TRBD1 for D (5 bases). This CDR3 is built from 15 residues. Germline values: CDR1 SGHKS, CDR2 YYEKEE (reference sequence). Trimming stripped 4 bases from V and 0 bases from J, with 10 bases between. CDR3 in DNA: TGTGCCAGCAGCGCTCAGGGAGCAACTAATGAAAAACTGTTTTTT. It is translated as CASSAQGATNEKLFF.

The chain employs TRBV5-4 and TRBJ1-1; no reliable D call. Germline V lookup: CDR1 SGHNT, CDR2 YYREEE (reference sequence). V was trimmed by 1 base and J by 2 bases, leaving 9 bases between them. The CDR3 consists of 14 residues. The CDR3 nucleotides are TGTGCCAGCAGCTTGTCGTACCAAAACACTGAAGCTTTCTTT. Its translation is CASSLSYQNTEAFF.

V and J are TRBV30 and TRBJ1-6; perhaps TRBD1 as D (6 bases). Trimming removed 4 bases at V and 10 bases at J, with 17 bases between. The germline CDR1 and CDR2 sequences are GTSNPN and SVGIG (reference sequence). The CDR3 is 14 residues long. CDR3 amino acids: CAWNLQGIGSPLHF. DNA for the CDR3: TGTGCCTGGAACCTACAGGGAATAGGATCACCCCTCCACTTT.

This chain links TRBV11-1 with TRBJ2-2; 11 positions agree with TRBD2. CDR1 and CDR2 from the germline V gene are SGHAT and FQDESV (reference sequence). The CDR3 contains 17 residues. V lost 8 bases, J lost 4 bases, and 12 bases stayed unmatched. The CDR3 protein is CASSHSGGAIATGELFF. The DNA of the CDR3 is TGTGCCAGCTCCCATAGCGGGGGGGCAATAGCCACCGGGGAGCTGTTTTTT. The full variable domain, its missing parts supplied by reference TRBV11-1 and TRBJ2-2, is EAEVAQSPRYKITEKSQAVAFWCDPISGHATLYWYRQILGQGPELLVQFQDESVVDDSQLPKDRFSAERLKGVDSTLKIQPAELGDSAMYLCASSHSGGAIATGELFFGEGSRLTVL.

The rearrangement links TRBV11-2 to TRBJ2-7, with 7 bases fitting TRBD1. Losses at the gene ends were 5 bases for V and 2 bases for J; bases not matched to a gene: 6. The CDR3 consists of 14 residues. Germline V lookup: CDR1 SGHAT, CDR2 FQNNGV. CDR3 DNA sequence: TGTGCCAGCAGCGTTGCCCAGGGGGCCTACGAGCAGTACTTC. Encoded protein: CASSVAQGAYEQYF.

This chain joins TRBV27 and TRBJ1-5; TRBD1 matches 9 bases. This CDR3 region has 14 residues. V was clipped by 7 bases and J by 7 bases; unmatched bases: 8. The germline V gene has CDR1 MNHEY and CDR2 SMNVEV (reference sequence). CDR3 region: CASTGTGWKQPQHF. The DNA for the CDR3 is TGTGCCAGCACCGGGACAGGGTGGAAACAGCCCCAGCATTTT.

The rearrangement uses TRBV19 and TRBJ1-1; 9 bases align to TRBD1. Germline V gene lookup returns CDR1 LNHDA and CDR2 SQIVND (reference sequence). Losses at the gene ends were 9 bases for V and 3 bases for J; bases not matched to a gene: 8. This CDR3 comprises 14 residues. The CDR3, as DNA: TGTGCCAGCAAACAGGGACAGGGAGACACTGAAGCTTTCTTT. It specifies CASKQGQGDTEAFF.